Listed below are T cell receptor beta chains from one sample, sequenced in a study of metastatic and nonmetastatic thyroid tumors. TCRdb re-analyzed the PCR reads through MiXCR. The table lists about 35,000 clones, 29% of them singletons. Material: blood. All receptors come from a female donor with papillary thyroid cancer or a benign thyroid nodule (not recorded which). Some clones in this sample may be carry-over from other donors' samples. Each CDR3 is given with its conserved first and last residue. The D gene is left open where the match is weak. Only some rows state a clone size, as once, few, many or a class for expanded clones.

J	D	V	size	DNA	CDR3
TRBJ2-7	-	TRBV3-1	many	TGTGCCAGCAGCCCGACCCAGGGGGAGCAGTACTTC	CASSPTQGEQYF
TRBJ1-2	-	TRBV30	-	TGTGCCTGGAGTGTCGAAAGGGTGGGAGGCTACACCTTC	CAWSVERVGGYTF
TRBJ2-1	-	TRBV6-2/TRBV6-3	few	TGTGCCAGCAGTCCTCCGGTGCAGGATTACAATGAGCAGTTCTTC	CASSPPVQDYNEQFF
TRBJ2-3	-	TRBV20-1	-	TGCAGTGGGCTTTCCCACTCCACAGATACGCAGCACTTT	CSGLSHSTDTQHF
TRBJ2-7	TRBD2	TRBV18	few	TGTGCCAGCTCACGAGGGACTAGCGGGAGGGCCGGGGAGCAGTACTTC	CASSRGTSGRAGEQYF
TRBJ1-1	-	TRBV18	-	TGTGCCAGCTCACCACAGGGTGGGACTGAAGCTTTCTTT	CASSPQGGTEAFF
TRBJ1-2	-	TRBV5-1	few	TGCGCCAGCAGCTTCACGACGCCAGGGCTAAACTATGGCTACACCTTC	CASSFTTPGLNYGYTF
TRBJ2-2	-	TRBV6-1	medium-sized	TGTGCCAGCAAGGAGGGAGATGAGGCCGGGGAGCTGTTTTTT	CASKEGDEAGELFF
TRBJ2-7	TRBD2	TRBV19	-	TGTGCCAGTAGTATTGCTAGCGGTCCTTCCTACGAGCAGTACTTC	CASSIASGPSYEQYF
TRBJ1-2	-	TRBV6-5	few	TGTGCCAGCAGTTACCGAGGGACGGTGGACTACTCAGTCTATGGCTACACCTTC	CASSYRGTVDYSVYGYTF
TRBJ2-7	-	TRBV5-4	many	TGTGCCAGCAGCTTGACGGGTGAGCAGTACTTC	CASSLTGEQYF
TRBJ1-2	-	TRBV9	-	TGTGCCAGCAGCCCACCCGGAACATTCTATGGCTACACCTTC	CASSPPGTFYGYTF
TRBJ1-4	-	TRBV5-1	-	TGCGCCAGCAGCTTGGGTACTAATGAAAAACTGTTATTT	CASSLGTNEKLLF